These 7 T cell receptor beta chains share one sample of origin, sequenced in a study of cytomegalovirus exposure and HLA in healthy donors. Profiling relied on immunoSEQ multiplex PCR, and the TCRdb table lists in-frame clones only, not all of them. Of a few hundred thousand clones in the sample, roughly 84% were seen once. Sequencing was performed on PBMCs. Source of these receptors: a young woman in good health and CMV-seropositive.

J is TRBJ2-1 and V is TRBV6-1; 8 bases are a match to TRBD2. From germline, CDR1 is MNHNS and CDR2 SASEGT. Unmatched junction bases numbered 5, after V lost 2 bases and J lost 5 bases. The CDR3 is 15 amino acids. The chain's CDR3 is CASSERTSGDNEQFF. The CDR3 DNA is TGTGCCAGCAGTGAACGAACTAGCGGCGACAATGAGCAGTTCTTC.

This chain uses TRBV2 with TRBJ2-7, with TRBD2 identical over 10 bases. Germline CDR1 and CDR2: SNHLY and FYNNEI. The junction had 6 bases not matched to a gene; V was cut back by 8 bases and J by 5 bases. There are 13 residues in the CDR3. CDR3 DNA sequence: TGTGCCAGCCGAGGGCTAGCGGGAGACGAGCAGTACTTC. This encodes CASRGLAGDEQYF. Full variable domain (rest looked up from reference TRBV2 and TRBJ2-7): EPEVTQTPSHQVTQMGQEVILRCVPISNHLYFYWYRQILGQKVEFLVSFYNNEISEKSEIFDDQFSVERPDGSNFTLKIRSTKLEDSAMYFCASRGLAGDEQYFGPGTRLTVT.

This clone was detected a few times. The gene calls are TRBV28 and TRBJ1-1; D is unresolved. Germline V lookup: CDR1 MDHEN, CDR2 SYDVKM. V dropped 2 bases and J dropped 1 base, with 11 bases sitting between them. This CDR3 region has 15 residues. The CDR3 sequence is CASSLLTDGNTEAFF. CDR3 bases: TGTGCCAGCAGTTTACTAACGGACGGGAACACTGAAGCTTTCTTT.

This clone was recorded only once. The CDR3 loop is CASSLTGTGYEQYF. CDR3 DNA: TGTGCCAGCAGTTTGACCGGGACAGGGTACGAGCAGTACTTC. The chain links TRBV27 to TRBJ2-7; TRBD1 aligns across 9 bases. Germline V CDR1 and CDR2: MNHEY, SMNVEV (reference sequence). The CDR3 sequence is 14 residues long. J lost 4 bases, V lost 3 bases, and 4 bases had no gene match.

The CDR3 region is CAWSESTGHLSGANVLTF. As DNA, the CDR3 is TGTGCCTGGAGTGAGTCGACGGGACACCTTTCTGGGGCCAACGTCCTGACTTTC. This sequence joins TRBV30 and TRBJ2-6; maybe TRBD1 (6 bases). Germline V gives CDR1 GTSNPN, CDR2 SVGIG (reference sequence). V lost 1 base, J lost 1 base, and 17 bases lay in between. This CDR3 is 18 amino acids long.

The V call is TRBV27, the J call TRBJ2-5; 7 bases agree with TRBD1. Trimming at V came to 2 bases and at J to 4 bases, leaving 7 bases not matched to a gene. The germline V gene has CDR1 MNHEY and CDR2 SMNVEV (reference sequence). CDR3 length: 15 amino acids. The chain's CDR3 is CASSLMRTGPETQYF. The CDR3 bases are TGTGCCAGCAGTTTAATGAGGACAGGCCCAGAGACCCAGTACTTC.

The chain is built from TRBV6-5 and TRBJ2-7; D assignment may be TRBD1 or TRBD2 (5 bases each). CDR3 length: 14 amino acids. V lost 0 bases and J lost 5, with 11 bases in between. Germline CDR1 and CDR2: MNHEY and SVGAGI. This CDR3 reads CASSYSRGIHEQYF. Here the CDR3 DNA reads TGTGCCAGCAGTTACTCGAGGGGAATCCACGAGCAGTACTTC.